The 21 T cell receptor beta chains reported below all come from one sample, sequenced in a study of blood T cell repertoires in COVID-19. Libraries were prepared by immunoSEQ multiplex PCR; TCRdb keeps only in-frame clonotypes and omits some of them. Found here are about 200,000 clones, around 83% of them singletons; the top ten hold roughly 5%. The sample comprised peripheral blood. The receptors originated from an elderly woman with acute or convalescent COVID-19.

The chain combines TRBV7-9 with TRBJ2-3; perhaps TRBD1 as D (5 bases). Germline lookup yields CDR1 SEHNR and CDR2 FQNEAQ (reference sequence). CDR3 size: 16 residues. With 5 bases removed from V and 3 bases from J, the gap between germline ends came to 18 bases. The CDR3 here is CASSPGLSRETDTQYF. CDR3 nucleotides: TGTGCCAGCAGCCCCGGTCTGTCCAGGGAAACAGATACGCAGTATTTT.

The rearrangement links TRBV4-3 to TRBJ2-3, with 7 bases identical to TRBD2. Germline CDR1 and CDR2: LGHNA and YSLEER. The length of the CDR3 is 15 residues. V lost 3 bases, J lost 1 base, and 4 bases stayed unmatched. CDR3 sequence: CASSQVGGGTDTQYF. CDR3 DNA: TGCGCCAGCAGCCAGGTGGGAGGGGGCACAGATACGCAGTATTTT.

The gene calls are TRBV9 and TRBJ2-7; D may be TRBD1 (6 bases). The length of the CDR3 is 16 residues. V was clipped by 4 bases and J by 4 bases, with 21 bases between them. In germline, CDR1 is SGDLS, CDR2 YYNGEE. The CDR3 sequence: CASSLTAGTHYYEQYF. CDR3 nucleotides: TGTGCCAGCAGCTTGACGGCCGGGACACACTATTACGAGCAGTACTTC. Filled out from reference TRBV9 and TRBJ2-7, the complete variable domain reads DSGVTQTPKHLITATGQRVTLRCSPRSGDLSVYWYQQSLDQGLQFLIQYYNGEERAKGNILERFSAQQFPDLHSELNLSSLELGDSALYFCASSLTAGTHYYEQYFGPGTRLTVT.

This sequence joins TRBV6-5 and TRBJ2-7; D may be TRBD2 (5 bases). V lost 10 bases and J 2 bases, leaving 12 bases between the germline ends. This CDR3 is built from 12 residues. Germline V lookup: CDR1 MNHEY, CDR2 SVGAGI. DNA for the CDR3: TGTGCCATCGAGCGGTCCACCTACGAGCAGTACTTC. Translated, it gives CAIERSTYEQYF.

This clone was seen once. J is TRBJ1-3 and V is TRBV18; 7 bases fit TRBD1. Looked up from germline, CDR1 is KGHSH and CDR2 is LQKENI. The CDR3 loop spans 14 amino acids. Trimming removed 6 bases from V and 4 bases from J; junction bases left unmatched: 6. CDR3: CASSLTGAGNTIYF. The CDR3 bases are TGTGCCAGCTCGCTTACAGGGGCCGGAAACACCATATATTTT.

The chain joins TRBV30 to TRBJ2-7; D gene unclear. The CDR3 is 11 residues long. V lost 0 bases, J lost 3 bases, and 3 bases lay in between. Germline V gene lookup returns CDR1 GTSNPN and CDR2 SVGIG (reference sequence). The CDR3 DNA is TGTGCCTGGAGTGTCAACTACGAGCAGTACTTC. The encoded protein is CAWSVNYEQYF.

V and J are TRBV19 and TRBJ1-1; perhaps TRBD1 as D (5 bases). V was cut by 7 bases and J by 2 bases, with 8 bases left in between. This CDR3 is 12 amino acids long. Germline V gene sequence: CDR1 LNHDA, CDR2 SQIVND (reference sequence). The CDR3 region has the DNA TGTGCCAGTACCGACAGAAACACTGAAGCTTTCTTT. It specifies CASTDRNTEAFF.

CDR3 amino acids: CASSIRTSRNTDTQYF. The CDR3 region has the DNA TGTGCCAGTAGTATTCGGACTAGTCGGAACACAGATACGCAGTATTTT. The chain carries TRBV19 and TRBJ2-3, with 7 bases matching TRBD2. Germline-derived CDR1 and CDR2 are LNHDA and SQIVND (reference sequence). This CDR3 spans 16 amino acids. Unmatched junction bases numbered 8, after V lost 3 bases and J lost 2 bases.

The genes are TRBV27 and TRBJ2-2; unclear D gene. The CDR3 sequence is 17 residues long. V lost 3 bases and J lost 0, with 14 bases in between. CDR1 and CDR2 from the germline V gene are MNHEY and SMNVEV (reference sequence). CDR3 nucleotide sequence: TGTGCCAGCAGTTTGGCGGCGTCGAACTCGAACACCGGGGAGCTGTTTTTT. Protein sequence: CASSLAASNSNTGELFF.

The chain couples TRBV15 to TRBJ2-7; 10 bases are shared with TRBD1. The germline CDR1 and CDR2 sequences are LNHNV and YYDKDF (reference sequence). The J segment lost 11 bases and the V segment lost 7 bases, leaving 14 bases of the junction unmatched. The CDR3 totals 14 residues. The CDR3 sequence: CATKSSDRGGQEYF. The CDR3 DNA reads TGTGCCACCAAATCTTCGGACAGGGGGGGGCAGGAGTACTTC.

This clone appeared a few times. This chain connects TRBV2 to TRBJ1-1; D uncertain. CDR1 and CDR2 from the germline V gene are SNHLY and FYNNEI. The V gene lost 4 bases and the J gene lost 0 bases, with 9 bases spanning the gap. This CDR3 is 14 amino acids long. The DNA for the CDR3 is TGTGCCAGCAGTGTCGCCCACATGAACACTGAAGCTTTCTTT. This gives the protein CASSVAHMNTEAFF.

This chain joins TRBV28 and TRBJ1-1, with D possibly matching TRBD1 (5 bases). CDR1 and CDR2 from the germline V gene are MDHEN and SYDVKM. There are 13 residues in the CDR3. Trimming removed 11 bases from V and 2 bases from J, with 15 bases in between. The CDR3 protein is CAGGGAPNTEAFF. The CDR3 nucleotides read TGTGCCGGTGGAGGGGCCCCAAACACTGAAGCTTTCTTT.

The chain carries TRBV5-1 and TRBJ1-2; TRBD1 matches at 9 bases. CDR3 size: 16 residues. Trimming cost V 1 base and J 2 bases; bases outside gene matches: 6. Germline V gives CDR1 SGHRS, CDR2 YFSETQ. In DNA, the CDR3 is TGCGCCAGCAGCTTGAGGGGACAGGGACAAAACTATGGCTACACCTTC. Its protein is CASSLRGQGQNYGYTF.

The chain combines TRBV27 with TRBJ1-2; perhaps TRBD1 as D (6 bases). V lost 3 bases and J 0 bases, leaving 26 bases between the germline ends. Germline V gene data show CDR1 as MNHEY and CDR2 as SMNVEV (reference sequence). The length of the CDR3 is 20 residues. The CDR3 DNA sequence: TGTGCCAGCAGTTTTCAGTATAGGGGGTTAGGGACACAAGCTAACTATGGCTACACCTTC. Its translation is CASSFQYRGLGTQANYGYTF.

This clone was recorded once. This chain links TRBV11-3 with TRBJ1-1; D is perhaps TRBD1 (6 bases). The CDR3 covers 15 residues. V lost 4 bases, J lost 1 base, and 13 bases lay in between. Germline V CDR1 and CDR2: SGHNT, YENEEA. The CDR3 nucleotides read TGTGCCAGCAGCTCGCCCGGACAGACGAACACTGAAGCTTTCTTT. It specifies CASSSPGQTNTEAFF.

The rearrangement joins TRBV7-8 to TRBJ1-1; D gene unclear. The ends were cut back, 1 base at V and 3 bases at J, with 18 bases in the middle. This CDR3 contains 17 residues. Looked up from germline, CDR1 is SGHVS and CDR2 is FQNEAQ. The CDR3 DNA follows: TGTGCCAGCAGCTTAGAATCTCGAGAGACACAATACACTGAAGCTTTCTTT. It translates to CASSLESRETQYTEAFF.

The genes are TRBV5-1 and TRBJ1-1; no clear D gene. The CDR3 has 14 amino acids. The germline V gene encodes CDR1 SGHRS and CDR2 YFSETQ. With 1 base removed from V and 1 base from J, the gap between germline ends came to 8 bases. Here the CDR3 DNA reads TGCGCCAGCAGCTTGACAGCTAAGAACACTGAAGCTTTCTTT. This codes for CASSLTAKNTEAFF.

The chain links TRBV20-1 to TRBJ2-7; 12 bases are a match to TRBD2. The V gene end was trimmed by 3 bases and the J gene end by 5 bases; junction bases not matched to a gene: 8. The CDR3 has 15 amino acids. CDR1 is DFQATT, CDR2 SNEGSKA, per germline (reference sequence). In nucleotides, the CDR3 is TGCAGTGCTAGTCTAGCGGGAGGGCCTGGGAACGAGCAGTACTTC. Translated, it gives CSASLAGGPGNEQYF.

The CDR3 spells CASGDRVPDTQYF. The CDR3 coding sequence is TGTGCCAGCGGCGACAGGGTACCAGATACGCAGTATTTT. The V call is TRBV7-2, the J call TRBJ2-3; 7 bases align to TRBD1. Germline-derived CDR1 and CDR2 are SGHTA and FQGNSA. V shed 8 bases, J shed 4 bases, and the junction held 6 bases outside the gene matches. This CDR3 contains 13 residues. The full variable domain, in which reference TRBV7-2 and TRBJ2-3 provide the parts outside the CDR3, is GAGVSQSPSNKVTEKGKDVELRCDPISGHTALYWYRQSLGQGLEFLIYFQGNSAPDKSGLPSDRFSAERTGGSVSTLTIQRTQQEDSAVYLCASGDRVPDTQYFGPGTRLTVL.

The rearrangement joins TRBV6-5 to TRBJ1-1; 8 bases agree with TRBD1. J lost 6 bases, V lost 4 bases, and 4 bases had no gene match. Germline V gene data show CDR1 as MNHEY and CDR2 as SVGAGI. The CDR3 totals 13 residues. CDR3 in DNA: TGTGCCAGCAGTTCAGACAGGGGTGCTGAAGCTTTCTTT. It codes for CASSSDRGAEAFF.

The chain couples TRBV25-1 to TRBJ2-7, with TRBD1 matching over 11 bases. CDR1 is MGHDK, CDR2 SYGVNS, per germline. The V and J ends lost 6 bases and 4 bases, in that order; junction bases with no gene match: 5. This CDR3 spans 14 amino acids. The DNA for the CDR3 is TGTGCCAGCAGCGGACAGGGGGCTACGTACGAGCAGTACTTC. This gives the protein CASSGQGATYEQYF.